These T cell receptor beta chains were read from a single sample in a study of T cell responses to AZD1222 COVID-19 vaccine. Sequenced by immunoSEQ multiplex PCR; TCRdb stores in-frame clones only, minus some. The profile shows around 140,000 clones, just under 95% of them singletons. The sequences come from peripheral blood, collected after recovery from COVID-19. These receptors came from an adult who had recovered from COVID-19. Each CDR3 is given with its conserved first and last residue. A D gene is named only where the DNA matches it firmly. Not all rows give a size; the values are once, few, many and, for expanded clones, a class.

15	TRBD1	NA	TRBV28	TRBJ1-6	TGTGCCAGCACTCCGCTAGACAGGGCGTATTCACCCCTCCACTTT	CASTPLDRAYSPLHF
13	NA	NA	TRBV7-9	TRBJ2-7	TGTGCCAGCAGCTTCCCAGGGACGAAAGAGCAGTACTTC	CASSFPGTKEQYF
13	NA	NA	TRBV7-9	TRBJ1-5	TGTGCCAGCAGCTTACAAACTAATCAGCCCCAGCATTTT	CASSLQTNQPQHF
13	NA	NA	TRBV7-8	TRBJ1-2	TGTGCCAGCAGCTTCCAGGGTGGGGATGGCTACACCTTC	CASSFQGGDGYTF
14	TRBD2	NA	TRBV2	TRBJ2-7	TGTGCCACCAGACGACTAGCGGGAGTGGACGAGCAGTACTTC	CATRRLAGVDEQYF
15	TRBD1	once	TRBV18	TRBJ1-5	TGTGCCAGCTCACAGGACAGGGCGAGCAATCAGCCCCAGCATTTT	CASSQDRASNQPQHF
16	TRBD1	few	TRBV19	TRBJ1-6	TGTGCCAGTAGTTTCCGACAGGGGTCGATTAATTCACCCCTCCACTTT	CASSFRQGSINSPLHF
14	NA	NA	TRBV7-2	TRBJ2-7	TGTGCCAGCAGCTCCGGAACAGGCTTCGGAAGTCAGTACTTC	CASSSGTGFGSQYF
13	TRBD1	NA	TRBV7-3	TRBJ1-1	TGTGCCAGCAGCTTCGACAGGGCGTCTGAAGCTTTCTTT	CASSFDRASEAFF
15	NA	NA	TRBV3-1/TRBV3-2	TRBJ1-3	TGTGCCAGCAGCTCAGGTCGCTACTCTGGAAACACCATATATTTT	CASSSGRYSGNTIYF
16	TRBD1	NA	TRBV7-2	TRBJ2-5	TGTGCCAGCGGGACAGGGCTCGGCGGGAGTAGGAAGACCCAGTACTTC	CASGTGLGGSRKTQYF
14	TRBD1	NA	TRBV5-1	TRBJ1-2	TGCGCCAGCAGCCTGAACAGGGGGCAGTATGGCTACACCTTC	CASSLNRGQYGYTF
14	NA	NA	TRBV28	TRBJ1-5	TGTGCCAGCAGTTTTATTCTCGGAGGACAGCCCCAGCATTTT	CASSFILGGQPQHF
16	TRBD2	NA	TRBV5-1	TRBJ2-7	TGCGCCAGCAGCTTGGACCTAGCGGTTGGGGCCTACGAGCAGTACTTC	CASSLDLAVGAYEQYF
14	TRBD1	NA	TRBV28	TRBJ1-4	TGTGCCACCCGGGAGGAGACAGGGCCTGAAAAACTGTTTTTT	CATREETGPEKLFF
16	NA	NA	TRBV7-6	TRBJ2-2	TGTGCCAGCAGCTCCAGGTGGTCCGGGGGGCCCGGGGAGCTGTTTTTT	CASSSRWSGGPGELFF
16	TRBD2	NA	TRBV7-8	TRBJ2-7	TGTGCCAGCAGCTTATTTGCCGGGACTAGGAGCTACGAGCAGTACTTC	CASSLFAGTRSYEQYF
15	TRBD1	NA	TRBV19	TRBJ2-1	TGTGCCAGTAGTAGGACAGGGGGATCCTACAATGAGCAGTTCTTC	CASSRTGGSYNEQFF
15	NA	NA	TRBV4-1	TRBJ1-6	TGCGCCAGCTCCGCGGGGAGCTCCTATAATTCACCCCTCCACTTT	CASSAGSSYNSPLHF
16	NA	NA	TRBV6-5	TRBJ1-1	TGTGCCAGCAGTTACGCGAGAGCGGACGGGGACACTGAAGCTTTCTTT	CASSYARADGDTEAFF
15	TRBD1	once	TRBV2	TRBJ1-2	TGTGCCAGCAGTGATAGGACAGGGAGAACCTATGGCTACACCTTC	CASSDRTGRTYGYTF
14	NA	NA	TRBV28	TRBJ2-3	TGTGCCAGCACCAGTTCGGGCCCCCCAGATACGCAGTATTTT	CASTSSGPPDTQYF
15	NA	NA	TRBV28	TRBJ1-6	TGTGCCAGCAGTCACTCTTCCCTCTATAATTCACCCCTCCACTTT	CASSHSSLYNSPLHF
15	NA	NA	TRBV27	TRBJ2-4	TGTGCCAGCATGGTGAGGGAGGCGACCAAAAACATTCAGTACTTC	CASMVREATKNIQYF
15	NA	NA	TRBV27	TRBJ2-2	TGTGCCAGCAGTTTTGCCAGGGGGAACACCGGGGAGCTGTTTTTT	CASSFARGNTGELFF
14	NA	NA	TRBV3-1/TRBV3-2	TRBJ1-6	TGTGCCAGCAAGGCAGTTATGGATAATTCACCCCTCCACTTT	CASKAVMDNSPLHF
15	NA	NA	TRBV5-1	TRBJ2-1	TGCGCCAGCAGTGGGGGCCAGAGCTCCTACAATGAGCAGTTCTTC	CASSGGQSSYNEQFF
11	NA	NA	TRBV29-1	TRBJ2-1	TGCAGCGTGGGGCCCTTGGTCGAGCAGTTCTTC	CSVGPLVEQFF
13	NA	NA	TRBV5-1	TRBJ1-1	TGCGCCAGCTTAGGAGGTTTTGGCACTGAAGCTTTCTTT	CASLGGFGTEAFF
18	NA	once	TRBV11-2	TRBJ1-3	TGTGCCAGCAGCTTAGCCCTGGTGGAGGGGCTCTCTGGAAACACCATATATTTT	CASSLALVEGLSGNTIYF
14	TRBD2	once	TRBV7-8	TRBJ2-5	TGTGCCAGCAGCTTGCTCGGGGAGGGGAAGACCCAGTACTTC	CASSLLGEGKTQYF
12	NA	NA	TRBV5-1	TRBJ2-1	TGCGCCAGCAGCCTTCGTGGTGATGAGCAGTTCTTC	CASSLRGDEQFF
14	NA	once	TRBV18	TRBJ2-3	TGTGCCAGCTCAGAAGACAGGGGAGGGGATACGCAGTATTTT	CASSEDRGGDTQYF
16	NA	NA	TRBV7-9	TRBJ2-7	TGTGCCAGCAGCCCGGGGGATCAGGGTTGGCCGTACGAGCAGTACTTC	CASSPGDQGWPYEQYF
13	NA	NA	TRBV29-1	TRBJ1-4	TGCAGCGTAGCAGGGGCCGCTGGGGAAAAACTGTTTTTT	CSVAGAAGEKLFF
14	NA	NA	TRBV5-1	TRBJ2-1	TGCGCCAGCAGCCTGCAACCTAGCGCCAATGAGCAGTTCTTC	CASSLQPSANEQFF
13	TRBD2	NA	TRBV5-1	TRBJ2-5	TGCGCCAGCAGCCAAGGACTAGAAGAGACCCAGTACTTC	CASSQGLEETQYF
15	TRBD2	NA	TRBV6-5	TRBJ2-7	TGTGCCAGCAGTCGTGGACTAGCGGGAGGTAACGAGCAGTACTTC	CASSRGLAGGNEQYF
16	NA	NA	TRBV29-1	TRBJ1-4	TGCAGCGTTGAAGATCAGACGGCAAAGGGTACTGAAAAACTGTTTTTT	CSVEDQTAKGTEKLFF
14	NA	once	TRBV19	TRBJ1-5	TGTGCCAGTAGTTTTCTAGGGGATGCCCAGCCCCAGCATTTT	CASSFLGDAQPQHF
15	NA	NA	TRBV5-8	TRBJ1-1	TGTGCCAGCAGCTTCGAAAGGATGATGAACACTGAAGCTTTCTTT	CASSFERMMNTEAFF
20	TRBD2	NA	TRBV9	TRBJ2-3	TGTGCCAGCACCCAGAGTGTTGCGGGAGGGGTAGGAAGGGTAACAGATACGCAGTATTTT	CASTQSVAGGVGRVTDTQYF
15	NA	NA	TRBV2	TRBJ1-1	TGTGCCAGCAGTGAAGACGGACGGATGAACACTGAAGCTTTCTTT	CASSEDGRMNTEAFF
15	NA	NA	TRBV19	TRBJ1-4	TGTGCCAGTAGTACGGGAAGCGGCGTTGGCGAAAAACTGTTTTTT	CASSTGSGVGEKLFF